This T cell receptor (beta chain) was documented in a study of shared clonotypes between healthy human individuals. Study outcomes and limitations: Only blood underwent sampling, and tissue repertoires likely differ.

The repertoire was sequenced with immunoSEQ multiplex PCR; TCRdb's copy has only in-frame clones and lacks some. The sample consists of around 1 million clones, around 80% of them appearing once. Of note for this clone: Its target is not known.

The CDR3 length is 15 residues. V lost 5 bases to trimming and J lost 12 bases; unmatched junction nucleotides: 14. Germline values: CDR1 LNHDA, CDR2 SQIVND (reference sequence). The chain uses TRBV19 and TRBJ2-1; 9 nucleotides match TRBD2. This receptor was identified in a man younger than 35 in good health. Source material: memory CD4+ T cells sorted from blood. Subset specified: CD45RA-negative fraction. CDR3 residues: CASSSLAGYTMMQFF. Written as DNA, the CDR3 is TGTGCCAGTAGTTCCCTAGCGGGGTACACAATGATGCAGTTCTTC.